A selection of T cell receptor beta chains follows, all from one sample in a study of cytomegalovirus exposure and HLA in healthy donors. The method was immunoSEQ multiplex PCR; TCRdb's version includes in-frame clones alone and lacks a portion of them. The data show 65,000 to 80,000 clones, with roughly 94% seen just once and 3.3% held by the top ten. Sequenced: PBMCs. These receptors all come from a woman under 30 in good health and CMV-seropositive. Both conserved end residues are part of each CDR3. D genes are given only for firm matches. Clone size is stated in some rows and not others, as once, few, many or a class when expanded.

>TRBV5-1|TRBJ2-7|-|15|TRBD2
CASSLAASGRGEQYF
TGCGCCAGCAGCTTGGCGGCTAGCGGGAGGGGCGAGCAGTACTTC
>TRBV18|TRBJ1-1|-|15|-
CASSPGHFISTEAFF
TGTGCCAGCTCACCCGGACACTTTATCTCCACTGAAGCTTTCTTT
>TRBV9|TRBJ2-5|-|13|-
CASSAQGFETQYF
TGTGCCAGCAGCGCACAGGGTTTCGAGACCCAGTACTTC
>TRBV23-1|TRBJ1-1|-|20|TRBD1
CASSQSGPGTGYNRDTEAFF
TGCGCCAGCAGTCAATCAGGGCCCGGGACAGGTTATAACCGGGACACTGAAGCTTTCTTT
>TRBV5-1|TRBJ1-4|-|14|TRBD1
CASGPGQGQEKLFF
TGCGCCAGCGGCCCGGGACAGGGACAAGAAAAACTGTTTTTT
>TRBV4-2|TRBJ1-4|-|15|TRBD1
CASSQGGQGGEKLFF
TGTGCCAGCAGCCAAGGTGGACAGGGTGGTGAAAAACTGTTTTTT
>TRBV18|TRBJ2-1|once|14|TRBD1
CASSRDRGTNEQFF
TGTGCCAGCTCGCGGGACAGGGGGACAAATGAGCAGTTCTTC
>TRBV7-2|TRBJ2-7|-|15|TRBD2
CASSLGSGENYEQYF
TGTGCCAGCAGCTTAGGTAGCGGGGAAAACTACGAGCAGTACTTC
>TRBV20-1|TRBJ1-1|once|10|-
CSAPDSSAFF
TGCAGTGCCCCAGACTCATCAGCTTTCTTT
>TRBV7-2|TRBJ1-1|-|12|-
CASSLRGTEAFF
TGTGCCAGCAGCTTAAGGGGGACTGAAGCTTTCTTT
>TRBV27|TRBJ1-5|-|16|-
CASSLGSQGGNQPQHF
TGTGCCAGCAGTTTAGGGTCACAGGGCGGTAATCAGCCCCAGCATTTT
>TRBV6-6|TRBJ1-2|-|14|-
CASSYSQGIYGYTF
TGTGCCAGCAGTTACTCGCAGGGAATCTATGGCTACACCTTC